This T cell receptor (beta chain) comes out of a study of blood T cell repertoires in COVID-19. Study at large: Researchers got acute and convalescent COVID-19 samples from the United States, Italy and Spain. PBMCs, B-cell-depleted T cells, or T cells were the source of the cDNA or gDNA that made up the material.

Germline loops: CDR1 ENHRY, CDR2 SYGVKD. The CDR3 extends over 13 amino acids. Trimming took 3 bases from V and 8 from J, leaving 11 bases between them. In the original analysis: How many nucleated cells were present was estimated from reference gene primer amplification. Data came from immunoSEQ multiplex PCR; TCRdb stores just in-frame clones and leaves some out. V and J calls and clone size are as listed in that table; D and trimming were resolved from the DNA. The sample lists a few hundred thousand clones, 85% occurring once. The sequencing input was peripheral blood. This TCR came from a human donor in a cohort sampled during active COVID-19. The V and J genes are TRBV10-3 and TRBJ1-5; D ambiguous. The CDR3 loop is CAISEIGVEPQHF. As DNA, the CDR3 is TGTGCCATCAGTGAAATCGGGGTGGAGCCCCAGCATTTT.